This T cell receptor beta chain was identified in a study of blood T cells in healthy people across ages. In the study overall: In model experiments, template switching was able to capture about one barcoded beta molecule for every two T cells that were present. Notes on the study in general: Roughly linear declines in TCR beta diversity per million T cells occurred with age.

The donors, aged 6 to 90, were healthy Caucasians from Russia. Each sample had at least 6 million PBMCs isolated. Primed by a sample-barcoded 5' primer and a J-beta primer mix, a second PCR proceeded for roughly 7 to 11 cycles. TCRdb passed the 5' RACE reads through MiXCR, listing each CDR3 protein once. The table has roughly 1.6 million distinct CDR3 sequences, about 35% seen once; the top ten hold roughly 10%. CDR1 and CDR2 from the germline V gene are ENHRY and SYGVKD. With 3 bases removed from V and 13 bases from J, the gap between germline ends came to 16 bases. The CDR3 length is 14 residues. This clonotype was found a few times. The antigen is not known.

J is TRBJ1-6 and V is TRBV10-3; D is ambiguous. The receptor comes from a woman in her 30s in good health. The specimen was blood. The CDR3 bases are TGTGCCATCAGTGATGAACCTTCTCTCTCCCCCCTCCACTTT. It translates to CAISDEPSLSPLHF.